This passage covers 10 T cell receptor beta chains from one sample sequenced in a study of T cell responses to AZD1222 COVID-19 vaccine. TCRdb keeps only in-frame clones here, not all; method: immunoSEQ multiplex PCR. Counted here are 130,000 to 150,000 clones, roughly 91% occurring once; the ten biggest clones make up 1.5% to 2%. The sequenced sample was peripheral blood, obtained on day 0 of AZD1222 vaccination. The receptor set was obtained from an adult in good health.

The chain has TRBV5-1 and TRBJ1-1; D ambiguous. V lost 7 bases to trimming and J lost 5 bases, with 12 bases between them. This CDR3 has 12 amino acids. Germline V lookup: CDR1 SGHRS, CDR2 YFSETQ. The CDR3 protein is CASVGPATEAFF. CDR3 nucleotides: TGCGCCAGCGTAGGTCCGGCGACTGAAGCTTTCTTT.

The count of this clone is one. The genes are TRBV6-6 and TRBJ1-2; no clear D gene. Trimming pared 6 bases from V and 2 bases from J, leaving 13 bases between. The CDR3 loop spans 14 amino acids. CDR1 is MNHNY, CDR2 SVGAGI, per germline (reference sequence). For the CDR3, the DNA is TGTGCCAGCAGAATACAAGGGAACAACTATGGCTACACCTTC. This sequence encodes CASRIQGNNYGYTF.

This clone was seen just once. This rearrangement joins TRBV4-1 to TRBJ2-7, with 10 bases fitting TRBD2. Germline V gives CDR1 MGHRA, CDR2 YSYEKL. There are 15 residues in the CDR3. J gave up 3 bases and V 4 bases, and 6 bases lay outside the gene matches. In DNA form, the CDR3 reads TGCGCCAGCAGCCTTGATAGCGGGGGGTACTACGAGCAGTACTTC. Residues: CASSLDSGGYYEQYF.

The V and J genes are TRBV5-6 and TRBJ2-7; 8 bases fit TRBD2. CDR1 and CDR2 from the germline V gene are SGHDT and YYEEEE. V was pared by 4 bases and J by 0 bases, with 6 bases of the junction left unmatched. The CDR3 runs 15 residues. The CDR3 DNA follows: TGTGCCAGCAGCCTCGGGACTAGACACTCCTACGAGCAGTACTTC. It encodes CASSLGTRHSYEQYF.

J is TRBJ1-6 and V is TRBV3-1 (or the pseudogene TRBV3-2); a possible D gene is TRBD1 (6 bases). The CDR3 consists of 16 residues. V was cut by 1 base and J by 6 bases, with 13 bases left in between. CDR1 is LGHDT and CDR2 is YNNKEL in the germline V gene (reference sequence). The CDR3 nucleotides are TGTGCCAGCAGCCAAGGTTCCACAGGGTTTAATTCACCCCTCCACTTT. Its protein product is CASSQGSTGFNSPLHF.

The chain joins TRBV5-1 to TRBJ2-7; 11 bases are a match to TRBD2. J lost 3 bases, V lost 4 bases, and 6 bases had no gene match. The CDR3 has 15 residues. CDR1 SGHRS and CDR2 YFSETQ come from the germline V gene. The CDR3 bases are TGCGCCAGCAGCCGGACTAGCGGGTCACTCTACGAGCAGTACTTC. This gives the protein CASSRTSGSLYEQYF.

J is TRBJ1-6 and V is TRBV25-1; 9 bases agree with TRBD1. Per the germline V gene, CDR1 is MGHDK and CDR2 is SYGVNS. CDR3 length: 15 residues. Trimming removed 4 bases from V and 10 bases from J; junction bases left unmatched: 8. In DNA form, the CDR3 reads TGTGCCAGCAGTGCATTCCGGGACAGGGAATCACCCCTCCACTTT. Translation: CASSAFRDRESPLHF.

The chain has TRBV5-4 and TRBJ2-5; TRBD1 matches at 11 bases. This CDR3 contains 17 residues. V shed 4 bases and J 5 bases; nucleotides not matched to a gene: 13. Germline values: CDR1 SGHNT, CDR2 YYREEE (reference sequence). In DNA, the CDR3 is TGTGCCAGCAGCCCTAATTCACCGGGACAGGGGGGGGAGACCCAGTACTTC. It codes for CASSPNSPGQGGETQYF.

The CDR3 region is CASSSTGSTNYGYTF. The CDR3 nucleotides read TGCGCCAGCAGCTCTACAGGGTCGACTAACTATGGCTACACCTTC. This chain joins TRBV5-1 and TRBJ1-2, with D perhaps TRBD1 (6 bases). Trimming removed 3 bases at V and 0 bases at J, with 12 bases between. Germline-derived CDR1 and CDR2 are SGHRS and YFSETQ. The CDR3 has 15 amino acids. Complete variable domain (other parts from reference TRBV5-1 and TRBJ1-2): KAGVTQTPRYLIKTRGQQVTLSCSPISGHRSVSWYQQTPGQGLQFLFEYFSETQRNKGNFPGRFSGRQFSNSRSEMNVSTLELGDSALYLCASSSTGSTNYGYTFGSGTRLTVV.

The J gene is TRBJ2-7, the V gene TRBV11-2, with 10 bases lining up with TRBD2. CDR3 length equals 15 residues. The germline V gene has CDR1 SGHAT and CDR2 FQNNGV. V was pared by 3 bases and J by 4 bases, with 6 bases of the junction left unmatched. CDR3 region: CASSFLAGGSYEQYF. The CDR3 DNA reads TGTGCCAGCAGCTTCTTAGCGGGGGGATCGTACGAGCAGTACTTC. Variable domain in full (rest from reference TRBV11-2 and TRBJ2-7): EAGVAQSPRYKIIEKRQSVAFWCNPISGHATLYWYQQILGQGPKLLIQFQNNGVVDDSQLPKDRFSAERLKGVDSTLKIQPAKLEDSAVYLCASSFLAGGSYEQYFGPGTRLTVT.